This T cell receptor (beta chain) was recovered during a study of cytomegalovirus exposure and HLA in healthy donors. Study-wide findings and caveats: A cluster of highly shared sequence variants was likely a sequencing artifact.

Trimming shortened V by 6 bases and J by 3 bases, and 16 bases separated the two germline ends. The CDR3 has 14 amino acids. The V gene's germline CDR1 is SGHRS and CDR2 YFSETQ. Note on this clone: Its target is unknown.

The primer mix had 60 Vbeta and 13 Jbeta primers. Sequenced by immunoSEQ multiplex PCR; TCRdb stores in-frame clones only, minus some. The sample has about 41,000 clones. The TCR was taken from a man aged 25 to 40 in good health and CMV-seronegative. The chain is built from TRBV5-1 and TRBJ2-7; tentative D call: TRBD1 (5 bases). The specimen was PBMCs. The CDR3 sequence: CASKVRKGIYEQYF. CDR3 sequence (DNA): TGCGCCAGCAAAGTCCGAAAGGGGATCTACGAGCAGTACTTC. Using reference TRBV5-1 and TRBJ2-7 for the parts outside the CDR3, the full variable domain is KAGVTQTPRYLIKTRGQQVTLSCSPISGHRSVSWYQQTPGQGLQFLFEYFSETQRNKGNFPGRFSGRQFSNSRSEMNVSTLELGDSALYLCASKVRKGIYEQYFGPGTRLTVT.